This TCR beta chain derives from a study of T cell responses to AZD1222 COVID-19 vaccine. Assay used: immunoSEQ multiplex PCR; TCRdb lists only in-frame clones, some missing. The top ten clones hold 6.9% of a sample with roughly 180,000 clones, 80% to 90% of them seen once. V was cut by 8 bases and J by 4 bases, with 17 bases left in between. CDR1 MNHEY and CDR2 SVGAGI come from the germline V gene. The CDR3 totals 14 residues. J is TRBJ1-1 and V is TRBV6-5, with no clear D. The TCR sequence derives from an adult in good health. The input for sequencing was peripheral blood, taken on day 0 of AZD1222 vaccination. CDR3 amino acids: CASVGYREGTEAFF. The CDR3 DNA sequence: TGTGCCAGCGTGGGATACCGGGAGGGCACTGAAGCTTTCTTT.